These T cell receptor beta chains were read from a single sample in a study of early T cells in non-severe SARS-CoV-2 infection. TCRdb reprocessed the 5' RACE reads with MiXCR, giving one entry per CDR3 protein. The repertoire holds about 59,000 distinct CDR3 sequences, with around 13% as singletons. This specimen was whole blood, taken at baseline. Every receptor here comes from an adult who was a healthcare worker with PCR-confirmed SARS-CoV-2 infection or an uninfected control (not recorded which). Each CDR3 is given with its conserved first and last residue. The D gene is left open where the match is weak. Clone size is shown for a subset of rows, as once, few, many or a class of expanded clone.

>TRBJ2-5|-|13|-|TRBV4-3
TGCGCCAGCAGCCAAGTTGGCGAAGAGACCCAGTACTTC
CASSQVGEETQYF
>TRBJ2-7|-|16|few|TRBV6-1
TGTGCCAGCAGGACCCCTATGGGGTTTGGGTCCTACGAGCAGTACTTC
CASRTPMGFGSYEQYF
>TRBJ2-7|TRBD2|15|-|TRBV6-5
TGTGCCAGCAGTAGGACTAGCGGGGGAAGCTACGAGCAGTACTTC
CASSRTSGGSYEQYF
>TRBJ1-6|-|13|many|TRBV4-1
TGCGCCAGCAGCCCTCGGCTCAATTCACCCCTCCACTTT
CASSPRLNSPLHF
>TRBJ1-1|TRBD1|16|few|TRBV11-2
TGTGCCAGCAGGAAAATGGACAGGGGGCTTAACACTGAAGCTTTCTTT
CASRKMDRGLNTEAFF
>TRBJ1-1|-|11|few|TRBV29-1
TGCAGCGTCGGGGGCCTCACTGAAGCTTTCTTT
CSVGGLTEAFF
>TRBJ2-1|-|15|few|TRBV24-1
TGTGCCACCAGTGATTTTGGAGCCACCCGCAATGAGCAGTTCTTC
CATSDFGATRNEQFF
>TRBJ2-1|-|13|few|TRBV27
TGTGCCAGCAGTTTAAAGGGGGACAATGAGCAGTTCTTC
CASSLKGDNEQFF
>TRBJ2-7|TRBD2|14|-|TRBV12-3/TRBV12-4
TGTGCCAGCAGTTTAGTGGGGGGGTACTACGAGCAGTACTTC
CASSLVGGYYEQYF
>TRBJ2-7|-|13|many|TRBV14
TGTGCCAGCAGCCAAGGGTTAGCCTACGAGCAGTACTTC
CASSQGLAYEQYF
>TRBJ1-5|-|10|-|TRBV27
TGTGCCAGCACGGGAAAACCCCAGCATTTT
CASTGKPQHF
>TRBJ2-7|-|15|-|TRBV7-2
TGTGCCAGCAGCTTAGGGGCCAGCGGCGTCTACGAGCAGTACTTC
CASSLGASGVYEQYF
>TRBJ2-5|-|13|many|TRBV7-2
TGTGCCAGCAGCTTCCTGGCGCGAGAGACCCAGTACTTC
CASSFLARETQYF
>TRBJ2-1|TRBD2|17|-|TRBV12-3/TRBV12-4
TGTGCCAGCAGCCGTACTAGCGGATCAGGCTCCTACAATGAGCAGTTCTTC
CASSRTSGSGSYNEQFF
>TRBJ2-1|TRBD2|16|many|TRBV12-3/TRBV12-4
TGTGCCAGCGTGGGGCTAGCGGGGGGGCCTGGCAATGAGCAGTTCTTC
CASVGLAGGPGNEQFF
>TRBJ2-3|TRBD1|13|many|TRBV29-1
TGCAGCGTTTCCTCAGGGGGCGGGGATACGCAGTATTTT
CSVSSGGGDTQYF
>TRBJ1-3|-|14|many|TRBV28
TGTGCCAGCAGTCAACCGGCCTCTGGAAACACCATATATTTT
CASSQPASGNTIYF
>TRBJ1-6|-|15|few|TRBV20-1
TGCAGTGCTAGGCCTATGACAGGCTATAATTCACCCCTCCACTTT
CSARPMTGYNSPLHF
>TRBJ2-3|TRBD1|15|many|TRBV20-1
TGCAGTGCTAGTAGTCGGACAGGGTTTCGAGATACGCAGTATTTT
CSASSRTGFRDTQYF
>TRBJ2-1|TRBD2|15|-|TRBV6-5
TGTGCCAGCAGAGGTACCGGGACTAGCCACAATGAGCAGTTCTTC
CASRGTGTSHNEQFF
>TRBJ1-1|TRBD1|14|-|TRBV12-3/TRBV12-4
TGTGCCAGCAGTTTACCGACAGGGGATACTGAAGCTTTCTTT
CASSLPTGDTEAFF
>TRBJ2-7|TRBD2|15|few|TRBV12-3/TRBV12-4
TGTGCCAGCAGCCGCGCTAGCGGAGGGGCCTACGAGCAGTACTTC
CASSRASGGAYEQYF
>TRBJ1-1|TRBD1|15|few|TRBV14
TGTGCCAGCAGTCCCCAAGACAGGGCTGGGACTGAAGCTTTCTTT
CASSPQDRAGTEAFF
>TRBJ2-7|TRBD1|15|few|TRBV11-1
TGTGCCAGCAGCTTTTGGGACAGGGGGCGAGACGAGCAGTACTTC
CASSFWDRGRDEQYF
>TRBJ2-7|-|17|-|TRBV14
TGTGCCAGCAGCCAGGACGGGACACTCAGGAGCTCCTACGAGCAGTACTTC
CASSQDGTLRSSYEQYF
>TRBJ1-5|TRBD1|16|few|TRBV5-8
TGTGCCAGCAGCATTGGACAGGTCCTTAGCAATCAGCCCCAGCATTTT
CASSIGQVLSNQPQHF
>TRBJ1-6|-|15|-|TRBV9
TGTGCCAGCAGCCCCGGGGGTCTTATCAGGTCACCCCTCCACTTT
CASSPGGLIRSPLHF
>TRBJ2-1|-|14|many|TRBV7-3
TGTGCCAGCGCCCCCATCCGGGGGGCCAATGAGCAGTTCTTC
CASAPIRGANEQFF
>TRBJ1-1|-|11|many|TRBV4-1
TGCGCCAGCAGGGAGGGCACTGAAGCTTTCTTT
CASREGTEAFF
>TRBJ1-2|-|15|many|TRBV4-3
TGCGCCAGCAGCCAAGAAAGCAGGGGTTTCGATGGCTACACCTTC
CASSQESRGFDGYTF
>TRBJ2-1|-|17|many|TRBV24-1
TGTGCCACCAGTGATGAACAGGGCCCGAAGCTCGACAATGAGCAGTTCTTC
CATSDEQGPKLDNEQFF
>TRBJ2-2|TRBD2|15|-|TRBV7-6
TGTGCCAGCAGCACCGGGACTAGCTTCACCGGGGAGCTGTTTTTT
CASSTGTSFTGELFF
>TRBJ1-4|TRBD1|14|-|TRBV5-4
TGTGCCAGCAGCCCGGACAGGGGAGCTGAAAAACTGTTTTTT
CASSPDRGAEKLFF
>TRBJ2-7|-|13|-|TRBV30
TGTGCCTGGAGTGTACTGGGCCCCGGCGAGCAGTACTTC
CAWSVLGPGEQYF
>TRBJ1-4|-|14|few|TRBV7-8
TGTGCCAGCAGCTTAGGACCGATTAATGAAAAACTGTTTTTT
CASSLGPINEKLFF
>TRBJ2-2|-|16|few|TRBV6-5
TGTGCCAGCAGTTACTCGACTAGTAGGGGCGCCGGGGAGCTGTTTTTT
CASSYSTSRGAGELFF
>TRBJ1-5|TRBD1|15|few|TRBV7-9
TGTGCCAGCAGCTTACCGGGACAGGGTAATCAGCCCCAGCATTTT
CASSLPGQGNQPQHF
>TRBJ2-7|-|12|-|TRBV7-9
TGTGCCAGCAGCTTAGATATCCACGAGCAGTACTTC
CASSLDIHEQYF
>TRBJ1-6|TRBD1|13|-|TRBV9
TGTGCCAGCAGCATGACAGGGACAGCACCCCTCCACTTT
CASSMTGTAPLHF
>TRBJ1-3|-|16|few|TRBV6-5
TGTGCCAGCAGTTACTCTCTCCAGAGCTCTGGAAACACCATATATTTT
CASSYSLQSSGNTIYF
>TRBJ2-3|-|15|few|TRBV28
TGTGCCAGCAGTTTAATGGGCCAGGGAGGAGATACGCAGTATTTT
CASSLMGQGGDTQYF
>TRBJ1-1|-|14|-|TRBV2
TGTGCCAGCAGTGAATTTCAGGGCCACACTGAAGCTTTCTTT
CASSEFQGHTEAFF
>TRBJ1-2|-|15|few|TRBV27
TGTGCCAGCAGCCCTCTAGGTACCACCAACTATGACTACACCTTC
CASSPLGTTNYDYTF
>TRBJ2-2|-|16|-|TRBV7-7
TGTGCTAGCAGCTCCCAACCGGGACAAGCGAGCGGGGAGCTGTTTTTT
CASSSQPGQASGELFF
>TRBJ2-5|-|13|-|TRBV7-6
TGTGCCAGCAGCTTATTACCCCAAGAGACCCAGTACTTC
CASSLLPQETQYF
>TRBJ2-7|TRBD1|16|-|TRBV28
TGTGCCAGCAGTTCCTTTCGGGACAGAGGGAGTACCGAGCAGTACTTC
CASSSFRDRGSTEQYF
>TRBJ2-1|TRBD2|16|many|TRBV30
TGTGCCTGGAGTACAAGGACTAGCGGAGCCTACAATGAGCAGTTCTTC
CAWSTRTSGAYNEQFF
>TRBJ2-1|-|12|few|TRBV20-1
TGCAGTGCGTTGGACAGCTACAATGAGCAGTTCTTC
CSALDSYNEQFF
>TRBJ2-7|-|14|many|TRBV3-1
TGTGCCAGCAGCCCGAGTGGCCGGGCCTACGAGCAGTACTTC
CASSPSGRAYEQYF
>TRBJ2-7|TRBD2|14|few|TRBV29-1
TGCAGCGTTGATCGGCTTAGCGGGTCCTACGAGCAGTACTTC
CSVDRLSGSYEQYF
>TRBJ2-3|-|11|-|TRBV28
TGTGCCAGCACCGTGACAGATACGCAGTATTTT
CASTVTDTQYF
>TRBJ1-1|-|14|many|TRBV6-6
TGTGCCAGCAGCACCGGGGCTATGAACACTGAAGCTTTCTTT
CASSTGAMNTEAFF
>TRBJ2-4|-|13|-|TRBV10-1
TGCGCCAGCAAGCCACCAGCCAAAAACATTCAGTACTTC
CASKPPAKNIQYF